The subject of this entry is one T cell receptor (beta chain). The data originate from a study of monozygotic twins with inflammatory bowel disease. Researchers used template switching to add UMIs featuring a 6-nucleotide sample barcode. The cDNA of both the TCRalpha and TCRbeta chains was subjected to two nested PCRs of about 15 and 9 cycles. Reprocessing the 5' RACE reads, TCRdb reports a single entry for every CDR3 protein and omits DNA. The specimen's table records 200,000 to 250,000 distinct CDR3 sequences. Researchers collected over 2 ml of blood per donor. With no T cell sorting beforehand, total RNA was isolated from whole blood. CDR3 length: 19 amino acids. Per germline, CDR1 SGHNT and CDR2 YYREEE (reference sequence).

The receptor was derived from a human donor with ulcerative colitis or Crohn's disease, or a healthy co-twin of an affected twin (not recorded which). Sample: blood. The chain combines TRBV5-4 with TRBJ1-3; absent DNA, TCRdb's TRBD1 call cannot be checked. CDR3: CASSLEVRGTESSGNTIYF.